This T cell receptor (beta chain) was retrieved from a study of cytomegalovirus exposure and HLA in healthy donors. PCR involved 60 Vbeta and 13 Jbeta primers. Sequencing was performed with immunoSEQ multiplex PCR; in TCRdb, only in-frame clones are kept and a portion is missing. Here the sample spans about 150,000 clones, roughly 76% being singletons. The CDR3 consists of 17 residues. Trimming left V 2 bases short and J 4 bases short, with 18 bases between. CDR1 is SEHNR and CDR2 is FQNEAQ in the germline V gene (reference sequence). The sequenced sample was PBMCs. The V and J genes are TRBV7-9 and TRBJ2-1, with a possible D match to TRBD2 (7 bases). The clonotype originates from a male donor in good health and CMV-seronegative. CDR3 DNA: TGTGCCAGCAGCTTATATTTGGGGGGGCTAATATACAATGAGCAGTTCTTC. The encoded protein is CASSLYLGGLIYNEQFF.